This TCR beta chain was profiled in a study of immune evolution from preneoplasia to lung adenocarcinoma. The germline V gene encodes CDR1 LNHDA and CDR2 SQIVND (reference sequence). The germline V and J ends were trimmed by 7 bases and 6 bases, with 10 bases remaining between them. The CDR3 loop spans 11 amino acids. Clones were sequenced by immunoSEQ multiplex PCR, and TCRdb holds only the in-frame ones, with some missing. The sample includes under 5,000 clones, about 68% seen only once; the top ten take about 7.6%. This chain uses TRBV19 with TRBJ2-7, with a weak D call TRBD2 (6 bases). The sample comprised FFPE adjacent normal lung tissue. This clonotype originated in a person aged 55-80 years with lung adenocarcinoma. The CDR3 DNA reads TGTGCCAGTAAGGAGGGGTCCGAGCAGTACTTC. Translating it yields CASKEGSEQYF.